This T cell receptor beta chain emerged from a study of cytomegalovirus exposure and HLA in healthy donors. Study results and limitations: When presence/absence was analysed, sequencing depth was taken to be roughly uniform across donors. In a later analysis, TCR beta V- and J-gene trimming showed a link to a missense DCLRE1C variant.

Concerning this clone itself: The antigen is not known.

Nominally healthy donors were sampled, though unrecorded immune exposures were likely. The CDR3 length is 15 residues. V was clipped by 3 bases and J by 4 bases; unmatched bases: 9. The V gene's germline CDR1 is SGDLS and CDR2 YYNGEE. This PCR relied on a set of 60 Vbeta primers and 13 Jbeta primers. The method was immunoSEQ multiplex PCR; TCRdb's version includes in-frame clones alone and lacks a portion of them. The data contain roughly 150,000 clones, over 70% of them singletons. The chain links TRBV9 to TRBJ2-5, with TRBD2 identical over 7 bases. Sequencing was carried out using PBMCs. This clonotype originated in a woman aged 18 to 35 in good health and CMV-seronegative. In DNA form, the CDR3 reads TGTGCCAGCAGCGCCCCCCCGGGGGGAGCAGAGACCCAGTACTTC. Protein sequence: CASSAPPGGAETQYF.